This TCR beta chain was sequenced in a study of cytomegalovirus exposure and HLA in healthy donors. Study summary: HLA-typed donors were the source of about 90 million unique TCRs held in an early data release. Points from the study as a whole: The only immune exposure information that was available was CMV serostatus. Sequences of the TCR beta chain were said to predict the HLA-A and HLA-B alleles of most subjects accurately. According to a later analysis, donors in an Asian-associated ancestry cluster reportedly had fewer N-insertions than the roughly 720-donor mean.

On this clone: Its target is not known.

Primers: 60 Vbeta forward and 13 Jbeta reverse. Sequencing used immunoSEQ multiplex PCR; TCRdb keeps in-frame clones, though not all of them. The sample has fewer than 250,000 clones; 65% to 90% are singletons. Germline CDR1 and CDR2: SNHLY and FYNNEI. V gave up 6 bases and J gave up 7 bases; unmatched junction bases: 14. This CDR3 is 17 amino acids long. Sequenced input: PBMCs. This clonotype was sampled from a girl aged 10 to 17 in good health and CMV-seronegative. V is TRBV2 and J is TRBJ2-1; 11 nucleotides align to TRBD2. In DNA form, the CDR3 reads TGTGCCAGCAGCGGACTAGCGGGTGCCCATGTAAAGAATGAGCAGTTCTTC. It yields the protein CASSGLAGAHVKNEQFF.